The 7 T cell receptor beta chains below come from one sample, sequenced in a study of tumor T cells in aggressive B-cell lymphoma. Measured with immunoSEQ multiplex PCR; TCRdb has only the in-frame clones, and not every one. The sample lists 9,500 to 13,000 clones, about 89% occurring once. The source material was tumor tissue. The source of these receptors is an adult with diffuse large B cell lymphoma.

V is TRBV7-2 and J is TRBJ1-3; D unresolved. Per the germline V gene, CDR1 is SGHTA and CDR2 is FQGNSA. V gave up 3 bases and J gave up 8 bases, with 14 bases separating them. This CDR3 is built from 14 residues. The CDR3 is CASSFNEGRDTIYF. The CDR3 coding sequence is TGTGCCAGCAGCTTTAACGAGGGCCGGGACACCATATATTTT.

The V and J genes are TRBV19 and TRBJ2-3; TRBD2 matches at 15 bases. CDR1 LNHDA and CDR2 SQIVND come from the germline V gene (reference sequence). V shed 9 bases, J shed 0 bases, and the junction held 4 bases outside the gene matches. The CDR3 sequence is 16 residues long. For the CDR3, the DNA is TGTGCCAGCGGGACTAGCGGGAGGACTAGCACAGATACGCAGTATTTT. Encoded protein: CASGTSGRTSTDTQYF.

This clone was seen a few times. The V and J genes are TRBV5-1 and TRBJ2-5; 11 bases agree with TRBD2. CDR1 and CDR2 from the germline V gene are SGHRS and YFSETQ. Trimming cost V 5 bases and J 5 bases; bases outside gene matches: 11. CDR3 length: 16 amino acids. The CDR3: CASSNEVAGGGETQYF. Here the CDR3 DNA reads TGCGCCAGCAGTAACGAAGTAGCGGGAGGGGGCGAGACCCAGTACTTC.

The genes are TRBV11-2 and TRBJ1-5; D unclear. The germline V gene has CDR1 SGHAT and CDR2 FQNNGV. The V end lost 8 bases, the J end lost 6 bases, and 14 bases lay between the germline ends. The CDR3 is 13 residues long. The CDR3 is CASAQNNLQPQHF. The CDR3 DNA reads as TGTGCCAGCGCCCAGAATAATCTTCAGCCCCAGCATTTT.

This clone has more than one count but fewer than ten. V and J are TRBV7-9 and TRBJ1-2; D might be TRBD1 (5 bases). Germline V gene lookup returns CDR1 SEHNR and CDR2 FQNEAQ (reference sequence). Trimming took off 1 base at V and 2 bases at J, with 14 bases between the two ends. The CDR3 loop spans 16 amino acids. The CDR3: CASSLGGQGGNYGYTF. CDR3 in DNA: TGTGCCAGCAGCTTAGGAGGGCAGGGAGGGAACTATGGCTACACCTTC. The full variable domain, rest sourced from reference TRBV7-9 and TRBJ1-2, is DTGVSQNPRHKITKRGQNVTFRCDPISEHNRLYWYRQTLGQGPEFLTYFQNEAQLEKSRLLSDRFSAERPKGSFSTLEIQRTEQGDSAMYLCASSLGGQGGNYGYTFGSGTRLTVV.

The chain couples TRBV2 to TRBJ2-6; D uncertain. The CDR3 runs to 16 residues. Trimming pared 1 base from V and 0 bases from J, leaving 7 bases between. Per germline, CDR1 SNHLY and CDR2 FYNNEI. As DNA, the CDR3 is TGTGCCAGCAGTGAAGGAGGTCTCTCTGGGGCCAACGTCCTGACTTTC. Translated: CASSEGGLSGANVLTF.

This chain uses TRBV6-1 with TRBJ2-7; TRBD1 matches at 7 bases. CDR1 is MNHNS and CDR2 is SASEGT in the germline V gene. The CDR3 runs 15 residues. J was trimmed by 3 bases and V by 1 base; bases with no gene match: 6. In nucleotides, the CDR3 is TGTGCCAGCAGTGAAGAGGGAAGGGGGCGCTACGAGCAGTACTTC. Translation gives CASSEEGRGRYEQYF.